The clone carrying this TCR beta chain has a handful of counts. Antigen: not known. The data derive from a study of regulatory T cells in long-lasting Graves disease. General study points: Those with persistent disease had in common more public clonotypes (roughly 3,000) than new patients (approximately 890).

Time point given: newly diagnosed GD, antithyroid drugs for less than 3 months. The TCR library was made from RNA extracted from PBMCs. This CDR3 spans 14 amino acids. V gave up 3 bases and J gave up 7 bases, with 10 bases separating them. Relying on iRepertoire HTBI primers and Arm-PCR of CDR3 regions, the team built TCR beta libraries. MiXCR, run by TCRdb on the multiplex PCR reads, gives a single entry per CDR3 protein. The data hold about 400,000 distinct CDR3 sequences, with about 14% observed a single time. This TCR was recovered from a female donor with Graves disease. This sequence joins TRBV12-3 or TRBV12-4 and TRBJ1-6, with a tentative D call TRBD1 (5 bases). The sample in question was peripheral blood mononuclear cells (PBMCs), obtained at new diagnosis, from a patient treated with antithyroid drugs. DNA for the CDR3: TGTGCCAGCAGTTTCTCTGACAGAAATTCACCCCTCCACTTT. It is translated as CASSFSDRNSPLHF.